This TCR beta chain appears in the sequencing data of a study of T cell repertoires in cytomegalovirus infection. Looking at the study overall: In public TCR beta signatures, there were indications of both CMV infection and matching HLA type.

Using its own MiXCR run on the reads, TCRdb lists one record per CDR3 protein. The table has some 400,000 distinct CDR3 sequences, under 40% seen once. This clonotype came up a few times. Its matching antigen is unknown. General study results and limits: Ex vivo responses were dominated by HLA-C-restricted CMV-specific TCR beta clonotypes. Using cumulative public TCR beta family frequency, the authors identified those who carried CMV together with the relevant HLA.

V gave up 5 bases and J gave up 2 bases; unmatched junction bases: 6. In germline, CDR1 is SEHNR, CDR2 FQNEAQ (reference sequence). The CDR3 is 15 amino acids. Sequencing used PBMCs. This receptor was obtained from a human donor in good health (CMV status not recorded). Some clones in this sample may be carry-over from other donors' samples. The rearrangement joins TRBV7-9 to TRBJ2-3; 8 bases agree with TRBD1. The CDR3: CASSPRGLDTDTQYF. CDR3 nucleotides: TGTGCCAGCAGCCCCAGGGGGCTTGACACAGATACGCAGTATTTT.